This T cell receptor beta chain is from a study of cytomegalovirus exposure and HLA in healthy donors (TCRdb year 2017). In the study overall: An earlier analysis of 587 of the donors reported approximately 280 Gb of sequence data and 95 million to 140 million unique TCR beta sequences obtained from about 180 million T cells. In a later genetic analysis, genome-wide SNP genotypes for about three fifths of the roughly 670 donors were used, and that subset was treated as a discovery cohort. In the later analysis, no new phenotypic data were used to find candidate immune exposures; instead, reliance was placed on TCR beta sequences and their occurrence across donors. Alongside the repertoire data, information on donor age, sex, ethnicity and CMV serostatus was compiled. In a later analysis, previously published TCR beta repertoires from some 640 donors were re-analyzed and high-resolution HLA genotyping was added so that TCR occurrence patterns could be studied. Among a few hundred genotyped donors of the cohort, an average of roughly 240,000 unique TCR beta nucleotide sequences were sequenced per donor, roughly a sixth of them non-productive. Among the roughly 400 genotyped donors, 81% belonged to the genetic ancestry cluster associated with self-reported Caucasian donors. Every discovery cohort repertoire had been produced on one sequencing platform. The study was designed to test whether signatures of past pathogen exposure could be identified by cataloging public T cell receptors. In an earlier analysis of 587 of the donors, high-throughput TCR beta sequencing was used to judge whether each TCR beta V gene segment behaved as functional or pseudogenic. Using immunosequencing, the study profiled T cell repertoires from about 650 subjects and related those repertoires to cytomegalovirus serostatus. Both class I and class II loci were covered by HLA typing, at four-digit resolution. Besides the first cohort of under 700 subjects, a separate validation cohort made up of 120 different subjects was used. Roughly five DR-DQ haplotypes were handled as single units for association and clustering because linkage in the cohort was strong. To predict cytomegalovirus infection status, the study brought together high-throughput TCR immunosequencing, statistical association of individual TCRs with disease status, and machine learning. The number of typed donors differed by locus: 629-630 for A, B, C, DRB1 and DQB1; approximately 520 for DQA1; approximately 610 for DPA1; and 450 to 480 for DPB1. An early release that covered approximately 600 HLA-typed donors contained approximately 300 gigabases of sequencing data and 85 million to 100 million unique TCR sequences.

Broader findings and caveats from the paper: Assigning TCR associations to individual alleles was difficult when HLA alleles, especially DR and DQ, strongly co-occurred. This cohort had only TCR beta chains sequenced, and the lack of alpha or paired-chain data limited which features could be detected. A further reported finding was that TCR beta sequences accurately predicted the HLA-A and HLA-B alleles for most subjects in the first cohort. A later genetic analysis associated a missense DCLRE1C variant with V-gene and J-gene trimming of TCR beta chains, and an independent cohort replicated the association. Because some donors lacked HLA typing at each locus, the association tests relied only on the typed subset. Because counts were too low, approximately 15 rarely observed V segments, including chromosome 9 orphons, were excluded from the earlier analysis of 587 of the donors. In a later analysis, around 15,000 TCR beta sequences were associated with specific HLA alleles at a false discovery rate of 0.05. Correlated functional status among segregating V segments might reflect linkage disequilibrium, but an unknown experimental factor could not be ruled out. In a later genetic analysis, fewer N-insertions in productive TCRs were reported among donors in an Asian-associated ancestry cluster than the 666-donor mean. A later analysis reported that several top co-occurrence clusters appeared linked to parvovirus B19, influenza, CMV and Epstein-Barr virus. The 87-base-pair reads could not distinguish some IMGT-functional V segments, including TRBV6-2 and TRBV6-3, so those segments were excluded. A cluster of highly shared sequence variants was judged likely to represent a technical artifact of the sequencing pipeline. The study listed 150 to 200 TCR beta chains as associated with cytomegalovirus. The presence/absence analyses assumed that sequencing depth was roughly uniform across donors, and that assumption may not be true. Most TCR sequences were observed very rarely across donors, whereas some public TCRs were present in many individuals. The classifier was reported to diagnose cytomegalovirus status with high specificity and sensitivity in both the original and validation cohorts. The authors suggested that the approach could potentially be extended to other disease states and immunological phenotypes. According to a later analysis, TCR association rates differed among HLA loci, with DRB1 alleles showing the most associated TCRs and HLA-C alleles showing the fewest. In a later analysis, HLA-associated TCR beta chains showed more clonal expansion and lower generation probabilities than non-associated chains that were equally common. Broadly in line with IMGT annotations, most TCR beta V segments showed up in productive rearrangements about 87% or about 30% of the time in an earlier analysis of approximately 600 of the donors. CMV serostatus was the only immune exposure information available for the cohort. Three of the identified cytomegalovirus-associated TCR beta chains were confirmed in vitro to be specific for cytomegalovirus antigens. A later analysis found that most CMV-associated TCR beta chains appeared HLA-restricted, with HLA associations seemingly driven largely by CMV exposure.

The cohort comprised 666 healthy bone marrow donors. At the time of sampling, all cohort members were nominally healthy, though unrecorded immune exposures were likely present. The donor tested CMV seronegative, placing the donor among the roughly 350 seronegative members of the cohort. Each donor provided a peripheral blood sample, and peripheral blood mononuclear cells were used for TCR beta sequencing. Genomic DNA extraction from the blood cell samples was performed with the Qiagen DNeasy Blood Extraction Kit. In regard to this clone: Its antigen is still unknown. No base-level quality is on record; no much larger clone is a single base apart.

The V end gives up 2 bases and the J end 4 bases, leaving 11 bases in the junction not matched to a gene. The CDR3 goes from the cysteine to the phenylalanine over 17 residues. The read is trimmed to its CDR3 DNA, 51 bases read in frame from base 1. Taken from the germline V gene, the CDR1 and CDR2 loops are MGHRA and YSYEKL. Preparation of the library involved the immunoSEQ multiplex PCR assay. For the multiplex PCR, a mixture combining 60 forward primers for TCR Vbeta segments and 13 reverse primers for TCR Jbeta segments was used. Amplification of the CDR3 region of rearranged TCR beta genes was performed with a multiplex PCR assay on genomic DNA. Amplified TCR beta libraries were sequenced as 87-base-pair reads on the Illumina HiSeq System. As for the authors' bioinformatics: Across the 640 or so repertoires, a later analysis counted tens of millions of unique TCR beta chains, some 11 million of which were shared by at least two donors. Raw reads were error-corrected and collapsed into unique sequences by a nearest-neighbor algorithm in which closely related sequences were merged to remove PCR and sequencing errors. V, D and J gene segments were assigned by aligning CDR3 sequences to IMGT reference sequences. For a sequence to be retained, a match of at least six nucleotides to both a V gene segment and a J gene segment was required. Rearrangements were classified as productive when the CDR3 lacked stop codons and remained in frame with V and J, and all other rearrangements were classified as non-productive. Following IMGT convention, CDR3 was defined as the stretch from the second conserved V-encoded cysteine up to the conserved J-encoded phenylalanine. The earlier analysis of 587 of the donors excluded any sequence lacking an unambiguous match to a single V gene segment. In an earlier analysis of approximately 610 of the donors, V segments were called functional above 56.7% productive rearrangements and were called segregating when the between-donor standard deviation exceeded 5%. A statistical classification framework was built for diagnosing cytomegalovirus status from the catalog of TCR beta chain sequences. In a later analysis, TCR nucleotide sequences were compared against IMGT/GENE-DB human TR gene sequences so that V and J genes could be assigned. Using the TCRdist pipeline, a later analysis assigned CDR3 sequences along with most-parsimonious VDJ recombination scenarios. A later analysis defined each TCR beta chain by its CDR3 amino acid sequence plus V-gene family, and excluded reads lacking a unique V-gene family. As a way to deal with suspected cross-contamination and a sequencing artifact, a later analysis dropped nearly 600 nucleotide sequences that were highly shared and had low generation probability. In a later analysis, a clonal expansion index was calculated for each public chain from normalized within-repertoire ranks of inferred template counts. In a later analysis, generation probabilities were computed using a VDJ recombination model fitted to out-of-frame rearrangements, and the results were checked against IGoR. A later analysis scored TCR-TCR, TCR-HLA and TCR-CMV co-occurrence with hypergeometric tests, applying a repertoire-size bias correction to TCR pairs. In a later analysis, false discovery rates were estimated by permuting HLA or CMV assignments 20 times. In a later analysis, co-occurring TCRs were grouped with DBSCAN, and TCRdist sequence similarity was added when clustering was performed within HLA-allele-positive subsets. Co-occurrence clustering excluded repertoires with fewer than 30,000 or more than 120,000 public chains, plus five with anomalous nucleotide sharing. TCRdb re-hosts the immuneACCESS table, in-frame sequences only. Its copies lack some clones; in the studies checked, an unresolved V gene accounts for under half of them, and the cause for the rest is not known. That table supplies the V and J calls and clone size; D and trimming were determined from the DNA. The sample table contains around 110,000 clones; only one count was recorded for roughly 80% of them. The ten most abundant clones make up about 2.5% of the sample.

Sequencing was done on a sample of PBMCs. The sequence was obtained from a man between 35 and 55 years old in good health and CMV-seronegative. The chain employs TRBV4-1 and TRBJ2-7; 10 central bases correspond to TRBD2. CDR3 region: CASSQFASGGNRYEQYF. Here is the DNA: TGCGCCAGCAGCCAATTTGCTAGCGGGGGCAATAGATACGAGCAGTACTTC.